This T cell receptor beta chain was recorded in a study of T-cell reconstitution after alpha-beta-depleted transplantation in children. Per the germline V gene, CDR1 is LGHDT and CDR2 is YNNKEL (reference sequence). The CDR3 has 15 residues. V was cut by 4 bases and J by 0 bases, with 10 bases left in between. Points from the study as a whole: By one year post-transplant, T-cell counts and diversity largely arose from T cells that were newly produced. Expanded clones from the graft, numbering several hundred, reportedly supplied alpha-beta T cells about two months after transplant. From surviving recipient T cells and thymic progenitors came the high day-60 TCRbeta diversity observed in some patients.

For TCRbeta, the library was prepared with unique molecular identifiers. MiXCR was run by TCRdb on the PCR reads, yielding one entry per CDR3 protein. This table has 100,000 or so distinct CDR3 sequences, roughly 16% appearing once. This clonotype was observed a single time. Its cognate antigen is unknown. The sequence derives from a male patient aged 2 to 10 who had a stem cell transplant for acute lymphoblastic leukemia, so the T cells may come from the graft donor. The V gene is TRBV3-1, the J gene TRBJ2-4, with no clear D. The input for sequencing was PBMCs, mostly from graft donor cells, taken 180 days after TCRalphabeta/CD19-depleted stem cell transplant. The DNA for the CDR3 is TGTGCCAGCAGCCCGGGCTGGGGAGCCAAAAACATTCAGTACTTC. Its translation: CASSPGWGAKNIQYF.